One T cell receptor beta chain is described in this entry. Antigen specificity is unknown. This sample is part of a study of blood T cells in healthy people across ages. In the study overall: Per every two T cells, about one barcoded beta molecule was captured by template switching. Study-level findings and limits: With unsorted PBMCs, a conclusive comparison of naive versus antigen-experienced cells was not possible.

Per the germline V gene, CDR1 is DFQATT and CDR2 is SNEGSKA (reference sequence). Trimming pared 6 bases from V and 4 bases from J, leaving 16 bases between. The CDR3 length is 13 residues. Primers used in a second PCR of about 6 to 11 cycles were a sample-barcoded 5' primer and a J-beta primer mix. TCRdb re-called the 5' RACE reads through MiXCR, storing one row per CDR3 protein. Of about a million distinct CDR3 sequences listed, roughly 47% were seen once; the top ten hold about 22%. The chain couples TRBV20-1 to TRBJ2-7; D is perhaps TRBD2 (5 bases). The sequencing input was blood. The origin of this receptor is a woman aged 55-75 years in good health. The CDR3 region is CSARGRSVYEQYF. CDR3 DNA sequence: TGCAGTGCACGGGGTCGGTCAGTTTACGAGCAGTACTTC.